The 29 T cell receptor beta chains below all came from one sample that was sequenced in a study of blood T cells in healthy people across ages. A second PCR of roughly 6 to 12 cycles used a sample-barcoded 5' primer and a J-beta primer mix. In TCRdb, the 5' RACE reads were re-called with MiXCR into one record per CDR3 protein. The sample includes approximately 800,000 distinct CDR3 sequences, just under 25% seen only once; the top ten take more than 3%. The same sample was also used in a study of T cells of mothers and their children.

Sequenced input: blood. The receptors were sampled from a boy younger than 18 in good health.

This sequence joins TRBV4-1 and TRBJ1-2; unclear D gene. V shed 1 base and J shed 2 bases, with 8 bases lying between them. The germline V gene encodes CDR1 MGHRA and CDR2 YSYEKL. CDR3 length: 14 residues. This chain's CDR3 is CASSQVLRNYGYTF. The CDR3 DNA sequence: TGCGCCAGCAGCCAAGTTCTGCGAAACTATGGCTACACCTTC.

The chain employs TRBV21-1 and TRBJ1-4; the table assigns TRBD1, which was not confirmed against the DNA. TRBV21-1 constitutes a pseudogene. The CDR3 sequence is 20 residues long. CDR3 sequence reads: CASSKVPEGALSATNEKLFF. Here the CDR3 DNA reads TGTGCCAGCAGCAAAGTCCCGGAGGGTGCGTTGAGCGCAACTAATGAAAAACTGTTTTTT.

At least ten counts were recorded for this clonotype. The rearrangement uses TRBV7-9 and TRBJ2-2, with D perhaps matching TRBD2 (5 bases). The CDR3 has 16 residues. Germline loops: CDR1 SEHNR, CDR2 FQNEAQ (reference sequence). With 0 bases removed from V and 6 bases from J, the gap between germline ends came to 14 bases. The CDR3 DNA reads TGTGCCAGCAGCTTAGCGTCAGAGGGCTGGGCCGGGGAGCTGTTTTTT. Residues: CASSLASEGWAGELFF.

This clonotype was observed a few times. This chain connects TRBV12-3 or TRBV12-4 to TRBJ2-5; D not resolved. The CDR3 spans 13 residues. The ends were cut back, 6 bases at V and 5 bases at J, with 13 bases in the middle. CDR3 amino acids: CASSTGRKETQYF. The CDR3 DNA reads TGTGCCAGCAGCACCGGACGGAAGGAGACCCAGTACTTC.

This clonotype was counted a few times. One end of the junction does not line up with germline, which may come from a read error. The rearrangement uses TRBV7-7 and TRBJ2-5, with a possible D match to TRBD1 (5 bases). Germline V gene data show CDR1 as SSHAT and CDR2 as FNYEAQ (reference sequence). This CDR3 contains 16 residues. The CDR3 here is CASSFRSGQNQETQYF. The CDR3 DNA reads as TGTGCTAGCAGCTTTAGGTCTGGACAAAACCAAGAGACCCAGTACTTC.

The V gene is TRBV10-2, the J gene TRBJ2-5; D possibly corresponds to TRBD1 (5 bases). The V gene lost 6 bases and the J gene lost 3 bases, with 8 bases spanning the gap. CDR1 and CDR2 (germline): WSHSY, SAAADI. This CDR3 contains 12 residues. The DNA for the CDR3 is TGCGCCAGCAGACGACAGAAAGAGACCCAGTACTTC. It specifies CASRRQKETQYF.

The V gene is TRBV5-1, the J gene TRBJ2-7; D unresolved. Germline V gives CDR1 SGHRS, CDR2 YFSETQ. Trimming left V 7 bases short and J 0 bases short, with 17 bases between. The CDR3 loop spans 15 amino acids. The CDR3 here is CASRPDATYSYEQYF. The CDR3 DNA sequence: TGCGCCAGCCGGCCCGATGCGACGTACTCCTACGAGCAGTACTTC. The variable domain in full, completed from reference TRBV5-1 and TRBJ2-7, reads KAGVTQTPRYLIKTRGQQVTLSCSPISGHRSVSWYQQTPGQGLQFLFEYFSETQRNKGNFPGRFSGRQFSNSRSEMNVSTLELGDSALYLCASRPDATYSYEQYFGPGTRLTVT.

This clonotype was seen only a few times. This sequence joins TRBV2 and TRBJ1-4, with TRBD1 identical over 7 bases. Germline CDR1 and CDR2: SNHLY and FYNNEI. CDR3 size: 14 residues. The V gene end was trimmed by 7 bases and the J gene end by 2 bases; junction bases not matched to a gene: 4. The CDR3 loop is CASMTDRTNEKLFF. CDR3 coding DNA: TGTGCCAGCATGACGGACAGGACTAATGAAAAACTGTTTTTT.

This rearrangement joins TRBV3-1 to TRBJ1-1; possibly TRBD1 for D (6 bases). CDR3 length: 12 residues. Trimming took off 6 bases at V and 10 bases at J, with 15 bases between the two ends. CDR1 and CDR2 from the germline V gene are LGHDT and YNNKEL (reference sequence). The CDR3 loop is CASRTQGSGAFF. The CDR3 nucleotides are TGTGCCAGCAGAACACAGGGATCGGGAGCTTTCTTT.

A remark on this clonotype: A read error is likely, as this CDR3 ends without the conserved phenylalanine or tryptophan. This chain connects TRBV6-6 to TRBJ1-4; D gene uncertain. V gave up 2 bases and J gave up 7 bases, with 11 bases separating them. The CDR3 is 14 amino acids. Looked up from germline, CDR1 is MNHNY and CDR2 is SVGAGI (reference sequence). In DNA form, the CDR3 reads TGTGCCAGCAGTTACAGTGAATCGGGTGAAAAACTGTTTGTT. It encodes CASSYSESGEKLFV.

This rearrangement joins TRBV20-1 to TRBJ1-1, with 7 bases matching TRBD1. Germline V CDR1 and CDR2: DFQATT, SNEGSKA (reference sequence). J was trimmed by 2 bases and V by 2 bases; bases with no gene match: 8. This CDR3 is built from 15 residues. CDR3 amino acids: CSARIWTGDNTEAFF. In DNA, the CDR3 is TGCAGTGCTAGAATCTGGACAGGAGACAACACTGAAGCTTTCTTT.

The chain couples TRBV29-1 to TRBJ2-5; D perhaps matches TRBD1 (6 bases). Germline V gives CDR1 SQVTM, CDR2 ANQGSEA. There are 13 residues in the CDR3. V was cut by 3 bases and J by 5 bases, with 13 bases left in between. The CDR3 sequence: CSVEYRAGETQYF. CDR3 DNA: TGCAGCGTTGAGTACAGGGCAGGCGAGACCCAGTACTTC.

This clonotype occurred a few times. The chain joins TRBV5-1 to TRBJ2-7, with D tentatively TRBD2 (5 bases). There are 15 residues in the CDR3. Germline V gene lookup returns CDR1 SGHRS and CDR2 YFSETQ. Trimming left V 4 bases short and J 0 bases short, with 14 bases between. The CDR3 bases are TGCGCCAGCAGCCCTCGAGGGATTAGCTCCTACGAGCAGTACTTC. Protein product: CASSPRGISSYEQYF.

The chain combines TRBV20-1 with TRBJ1-1; a possible D gene is TRBD1 (5 bases). V lost 1 base, J lost 1 base, and 16 bases lay in between. This CDR3 region has 16 residues. Germline V gene lookup returns CDR1 DFQATT and CDR2 SNEGSKA (reference sequence). CDR3 protein: CSARGQGAVTNTEAFF. The CDR3 coding sequence is TGCAGTGCTAGAGGTCAGGGTGCCGTTACGAACACTGAAGCTTTCTTT.

The chain joins TRBV6-4 to TRBJ1-4, with D possibly being TRBD1 (6 bases). This CDR3 contains 15 residues. Trimming removed 5 bases at V and 2 bases at J, with 12 bases between. Germline V gene data show CDR1 as MRHNA and CDR2 as SNTAGT. CDR3 region: CASSPRGGTNEKLFF. The CDR3 bases are TGTGCCAGCAGTCCCCGAGGGGGGACTAATGAAAAACTGTTTTTT.

V gene TRBV10-3 combines with J gene TRBJ2-1; the match to TRBD2 covers 13 bases. The CDR3 length is 20 residues. Germline V CDR1 and CDR2: ENHRY, SYGVKD. The J segment lost 0 bases and the V segment lost 2 bases, leaving 10 bases of the junction unmatched. The DNA for the CDR3 is TGTGCCATCAGTGAGGGTTCGCGGACTAGCGGGGGCCCCTCCTACAATGAGCAGTTCTTC. Its protein is CAISEGSRTSGGPSYNEQFF.

As for this clonotype: The conserved phenylalanine or tryptophan normally closing the CDR3 is absent here, so this likely arose from a read error. This chain connects TRBV7-2 to TRBJ2-4; a weak D match, TRBD1 (5 bases). Germline V gene sequence: CDR1 SGHTA, CDR2 FQGNSA. The ends were cut back, 3 bases at V and 0 bases at J, with 12 bases in the middle. The CDR3 length is 16 residues. CDR3 protein: CASSFDSNLAKNIQYL. In nucleotides, the CDR3 is TGTGCCAGCAGCTTTGACAGTAACCTAGCCAAAAACATTCAGTACCTC.

This clonotype was seen more than once but under ten times. V and J are TRBV11-2 and TRBJ1-5; no firm D call. The V end was cut by 5 bases, the J end by 3 bases, with 11 bases between. The CDR3 extends over 14 amino acids. Germline V CDR1 and CDR2: SGHAT, FQNNGV. The CDR3 nucleotides are TGTGCCAGCAGCCAGGACGGATACAATCAGCCCCAGCATTTT. It specifies CASSQDGYNQPQHF.

The chain has TRBV4-3 and TRBJ2-1; 7 nucleotides line up with TRBD2. The CDR3 covers 19 residues. Germline CDR1 reads LGHNA; CDR2 reads YSLEER. J lost 1 base, V lost 0 bases, and 12 bases had no gene match. The DNA for the CDR3 is TGCGCCAGCAGCCAAGATCAGAGCGGGGCGACCTTATCCTACAATGAGCAGTTCTTC. As protein: CASSQDQSGATLSYNEQFF.

V usage is TRBV20-1 and J usage is TRBJ2-4; a weak D match, TRBD2 (6 bases). CDR3 length equals 18 residues. The germline V gene encodes CDR1 DFQATT and CDR2 SNEGSKA (reference sequence). V was trimmed by 4 bases and J by 3 bases, leaving 25 bases between them. CDR3 amino acids: CSAKRDSSVSLGKNIQYF. The DNA for the CDR3 is TGCAGTGCTAAACGGGACTCCTCTGTCTCCCTCGGCAAAAACATTCAGTACTTC.

This clonotype was seen more than once but under ten times. This rearrangement joins TRBV18 to TRBJ2-4; 9 positions agree with TRBD1. V was clipped by 6 bases and J by 1 base; unmatched bases: 4. Germline-derived CDR1 and CDR2 are KGHSH and LQKENI. The CDR3 has 15 amino acids. The CDR3 spells CASSHGTGAKNIQYF. In DNA form, the CDR3 reads TGTGCCAGCTCCCACGGGACAGGGGCCAAAAACATTCAGTACTTC.

This clonotype has just a few counts. CDR3 DNA sequence: TGCAGTGCTAGAGATCTCGGGGAAGTGGTAGCGGGAGTAGGGGAGCAGTTCTTC. This codes for CSARDLGEVVAGVGEQFF. The gene calls are TRBV20-1 and TRBJ2-5; 9 nucleotides line up with TRBD2. TRBJ2-1 explains the end of the DNA better; the J call may be wrong. The CDR3 is 18 amino acids. The germline gives CDR1 DFQATT, CDR2 SNEGSKA (reference sequence).

This clonotype was detected a few times. The rearrangement links TRBV20-1 to TRBJ2-1; 7 bases agree with TRBD2. Germline loops: CDR1 DFQATT, CDR2 SNEGSKA (reference sequence). The CDR3 covers 17 residues. The trim removed 0 bases at V and 3 bases at J, leaving 11 bases unmatched. CDR3 region: CSARDRAGVEFYNEQFF. The CDR3 DNA reads as TGCAGTGCTAGAGATAGGGCGGGGGTCGAATTCTACAATGAGCAGTTCTTC.

The table lists this clonotype with many counts. J is TRBJ2-1 and V is TRBV7-9; 8 nucleotides line up with TRBD1. This CDR3 contains 14 residues. J gave up 4 bases and V 5 bases, and 4 bases lay outside the gene matches. Germline lookup yields CDR1 SEHNR and CDR2 FQNEAQ (reference sequence). The CDR3 protein is CASSQGAGYNEQFF. The DNA for the CDR3 is TGTGCCAGCAGCCAGGGGGCGGGATACAATGAGCAGTTCTTC.

V and J are TRBV7-9 and TRBJ2-7; maybe TRBD1 (5 bases). The V end lost 4 bases, the J end lost 5 bases, and 15 bases lay between the germline ends. This CDR3 comprises 14 residues. In germline, CDR1 is SEHNR, CDR2 FQNEAQ (reference sequence). In DNA form, the CDR3 reads TGTGCCAGCAGCTCGGTTCAAGGGGCAAACGAGCAGTACTTC. Its translation: CASSSVQGANEQYF.

The chain links TRBV5-5 to TRBJ2-5; 8 positions agree with TRBD1. Germline loops: CDR1 SGHKS, CDR2 YYEKEE (reference sequence). This CDR3 contains 15 residues. J gave up 5 bases and V 3 bases, and 9 bases lay outside the gene matches. This CDR3 is CASSSIQGALETQYF. DNA of the CDR3: TGTGCCAGCAGCTCCATCCAGGGGGCGCTGGAGACCCAGTACTTC.

The chain combines TRBV6-6 with TRBJ1-3, with D maybe TRBD1 (6 bases). Germline CDR1 reads MNHNY; CDR2 reads SVGAGI (reference sequence). The CDR3 sequence is 15 residues long. The V end lost 5 bases, the J end lost 8 bases, and 19 bases lay between the germline ends. The CDR3 sequence is CASSQRTAPGHTIYF. The CDR3 DNA reads TGTGCCAGCAGTCAACGGACAGCCCCCGGGCACACCATATATTTT.

The chain carries TRBV21-1 and TRBJ1-2. TRBV21-1 is reported as a pseudogene. The CDR3 sequence is 14 residues long. This CDR3 is CASSKAAGIYGYTF. In nucleotides, the CDR3 is TGTGCCAGCAGCAAAGCGGCGGGGATTTATGGCTACACCTTC.

The chain has TRBV7-3 and TRBJ2-5; no definite D call. V lost 5 bases to trimming and J lost 7 bases, with 14 bases between them. This CDR3 region has 13 residues. Germline V gives CDR1 SGHTA, CDR2 FQGTGA. The CDR3, as DNA: TGTGCCAGCAGCGAAGATGTGGGGTCGACCCAGTACTTC. Protein sequence: CASSEDVGSTQYF.